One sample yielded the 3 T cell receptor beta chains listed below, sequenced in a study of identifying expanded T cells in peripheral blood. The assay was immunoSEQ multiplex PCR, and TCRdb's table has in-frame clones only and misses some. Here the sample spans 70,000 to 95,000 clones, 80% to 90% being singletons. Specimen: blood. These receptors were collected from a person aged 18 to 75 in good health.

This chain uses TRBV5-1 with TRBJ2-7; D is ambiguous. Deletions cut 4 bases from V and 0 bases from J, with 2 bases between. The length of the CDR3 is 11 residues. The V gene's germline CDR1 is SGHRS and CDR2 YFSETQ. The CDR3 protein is CASSNSYEQYF. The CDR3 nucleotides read TGCGCCAGCAGCAACTCCTACGAGCAGTACTTC.

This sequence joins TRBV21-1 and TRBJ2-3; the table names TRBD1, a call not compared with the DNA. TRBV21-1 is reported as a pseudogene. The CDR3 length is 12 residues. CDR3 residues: CASSTDRGTQYF. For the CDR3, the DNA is TGTGCCAGCAGCACGGACAGGGGTACGCAGTATTTT.

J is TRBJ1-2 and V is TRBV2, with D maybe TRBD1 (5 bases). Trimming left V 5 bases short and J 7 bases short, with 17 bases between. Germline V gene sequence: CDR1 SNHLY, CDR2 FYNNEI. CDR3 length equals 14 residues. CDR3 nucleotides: TGTGCCAGCAGTTCCCAGGGATTTATGGTTGGCTACACCTTC. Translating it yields CASSSQGFMVGYTF.